These 6 T cell receptor beta chains were sequenced from one sample in a study of post-analysis software for immune sequencing data. No antigen has been assigned to these receptors. The TCR beta cDNA libraries carried unique molecular identifiers. TCRdb independently ran MiXCR on the PCR reads; one entry per CDR3 protein. The sample consists of fewer than 550,000 distinct CDR3 sequences, 34% of them appearing once. Overall study results and limits: When patients were compared with controls, 4 or 5 TRBV segments were more frequent, TRBV5-6, TRBV5-1 and TRBV20-1 among them.

The sample was blood. The source of these receptors is a girl aged 2-17 years with multiple sclerosis.

This clonotype was counted a few times. In nucleotides, the CDR3 is TGTGCCAGCAGTGGTGGGACAGGCGTCTACGAGCAGTACTTC. Translation: CASSGGTGVYEQYF. This chain uses TRBV6-4 with TRBJ2-7, with TRBD1 identical over 8 bases. There are 14 residues in the CDR3. J was trimmed by 3 bases and V by 4 bases; bases with no gene match: 5. The germline V gene encodes CDR1 MRHNA and CDR2 SNTAGT.

A few counts support this clonotype. The V and J genes are TRBV10-3 and TRBJ1-1; the match to TRBD1 covers 8 bases. From germline, CDR1 is ENHRY and CDR2 SYGVKD. Germline trimming cut 5 bases from V and 6 bases from J; bases unmatched to any gene: 5. This CDR3 is built from 13 residues. CDR3: CAISQGQDSEAFF. The CDR3 DNA sequence: TGTGCCATCAGTCAGGGACAGGACTCTGAAGCTTTCTTT.

This chain joins TRBV6-1 and TRBJ2-7; 8 positions match TRBD2. The V segment lost 8 bases and the J segment 2 bases; nucleotides outside the gene matches: 8. Germline CDR1 and CDR2: MNHNS and SASEGT. The CDR3 has 14 amino acids. The CDR3 loop is CASRGGFLPYEQYF. As DNA, the CDR3 is TGTGCCAGCCGCGGGGGGTTCCTTCCCTACGAGCAGTACTTC.

The chain couples TRBV20-1 to TRBJ2-3; possibly TRBD1 for D (6 bases). The CDR3 extends over 15 amino acids. The ends were cut back, 3 bases at V and 6 bases at J, with 19 bases in the middle. The germline V gene has CDR1 DFQATT and CDR2 SNEGSKA (reference sequence). This chain's CDR3 is CSARGAVAWVDTQYF. The CDR3 DNA sequence: TGCAGTGCTAGGGGGGCAGTAGCGTGGGTGGATACGCAGTATTTT.

This clonotype was detected ten times or more. The CDR3 coding sequence is TGCAGTGCCGAGGGGGGCAATCAGCCCCAGCATTTT. It translates to CSAEGGNQPQHF. The J gene is TRBJ1-5, the V gene TRBV20-1, with D possibly matching TRBD1 (6 bases). This CDR3 contains 12 residues. Germline CDR1 DFQATT, CDR2 SNEGSKA (reference sequence). V was cut by 6 bases and J by 2 bases, with 8 bases left in between.

The sample holds one count of this clonotype. This sequence joins TRBV20-1 and TRBJ2-1, with 7 positions matching TRBD1. From germline, CDR1 is DFQATT and CDR2 SNEGSKA (reference sequence). This CDR3 is built from 12 residues. After removal of 6 bases from V and 6 bases from J, the junction contained 5 bases not matched to a gene. The CDR3 loop is CSATDRTNEQFF. For the CDR3, the DNA is TGCAGTGCGACGGACAGGACCAATGAGCAGTTCTTC.